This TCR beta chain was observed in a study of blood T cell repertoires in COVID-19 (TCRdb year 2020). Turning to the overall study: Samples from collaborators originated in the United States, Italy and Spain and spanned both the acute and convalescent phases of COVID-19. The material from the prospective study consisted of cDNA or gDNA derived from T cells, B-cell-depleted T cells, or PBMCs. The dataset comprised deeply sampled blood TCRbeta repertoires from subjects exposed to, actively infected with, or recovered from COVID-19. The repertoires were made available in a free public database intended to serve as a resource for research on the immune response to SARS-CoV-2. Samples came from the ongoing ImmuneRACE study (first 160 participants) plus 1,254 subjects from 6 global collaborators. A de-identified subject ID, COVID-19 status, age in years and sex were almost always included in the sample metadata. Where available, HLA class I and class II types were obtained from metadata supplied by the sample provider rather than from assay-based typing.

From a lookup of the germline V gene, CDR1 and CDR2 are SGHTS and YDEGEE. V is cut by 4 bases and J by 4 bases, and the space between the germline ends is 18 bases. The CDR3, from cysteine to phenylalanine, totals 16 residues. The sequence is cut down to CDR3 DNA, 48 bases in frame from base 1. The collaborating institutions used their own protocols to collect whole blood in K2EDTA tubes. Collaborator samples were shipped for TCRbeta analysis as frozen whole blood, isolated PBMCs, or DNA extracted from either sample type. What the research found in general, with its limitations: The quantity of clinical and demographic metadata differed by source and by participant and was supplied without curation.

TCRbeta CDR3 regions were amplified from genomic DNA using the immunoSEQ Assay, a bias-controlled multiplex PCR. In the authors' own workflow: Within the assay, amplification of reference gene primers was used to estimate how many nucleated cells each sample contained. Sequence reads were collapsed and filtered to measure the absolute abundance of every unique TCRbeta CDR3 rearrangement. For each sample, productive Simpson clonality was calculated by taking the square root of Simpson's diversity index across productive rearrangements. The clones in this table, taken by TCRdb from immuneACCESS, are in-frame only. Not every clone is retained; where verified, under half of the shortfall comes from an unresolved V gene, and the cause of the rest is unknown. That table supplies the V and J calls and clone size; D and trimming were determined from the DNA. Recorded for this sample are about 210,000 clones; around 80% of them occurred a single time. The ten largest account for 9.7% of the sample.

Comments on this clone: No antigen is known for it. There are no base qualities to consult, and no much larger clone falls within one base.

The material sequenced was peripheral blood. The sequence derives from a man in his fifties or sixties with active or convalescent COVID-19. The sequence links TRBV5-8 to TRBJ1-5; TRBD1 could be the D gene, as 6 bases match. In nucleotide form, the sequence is TGTGCCAGCAGCCCCCAATATGGGGGCGGGAATCAGCCCCAGCATTTT. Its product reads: CASSPQYGGGNQPQHF.